The clone carrying this T cell receptor (beta chain) was observed a handful of times. Germline V gene data show CDR1 as SNHLY and CDR2 as FYNNEI. Trimming took off 7 bases at V and 6 bases at J, with 18 bases between the two ends. This CDR3 comprises 14 residues. Produced via immunoSEQ multiplex PCR; TCRdb's table is partial and in-frame only. Of 200,000 to 300,000 clones in the sample, around 90% were seen once. These data originate in a study of blood T cell repertoires in COVID-19. Material for sequencing was peripheral blood. The chain carries TRBV2 and TRBJ1-2, with a possible D match to TRBD1 (5 bases). The TCR was taken from a man aged 25-45 years with COVID-19, enrolled during active disease. CDR3 in DNA: TGTGCCAGCATCCCGGCGGGGGATCGCCATGGCTACACCTTC. This encodes CASIPAGDRHGYTF.